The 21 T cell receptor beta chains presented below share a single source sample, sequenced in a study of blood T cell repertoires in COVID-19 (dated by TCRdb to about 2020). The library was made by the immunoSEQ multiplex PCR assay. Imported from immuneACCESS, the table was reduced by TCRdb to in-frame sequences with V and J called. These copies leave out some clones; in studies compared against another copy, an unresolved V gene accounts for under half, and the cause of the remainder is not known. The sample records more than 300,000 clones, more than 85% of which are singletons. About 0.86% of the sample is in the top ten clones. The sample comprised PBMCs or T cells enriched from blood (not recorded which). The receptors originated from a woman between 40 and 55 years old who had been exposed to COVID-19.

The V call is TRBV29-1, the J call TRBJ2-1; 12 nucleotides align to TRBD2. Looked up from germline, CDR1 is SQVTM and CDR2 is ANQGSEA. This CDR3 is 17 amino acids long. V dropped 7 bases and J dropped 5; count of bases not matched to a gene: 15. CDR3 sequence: CSARGASGRAMDNEQFF. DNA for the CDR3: TGCAGCGCAAGGGGGGCTAGCGGGAGGGCGATGGACAATGAGCAGTTCTTC.

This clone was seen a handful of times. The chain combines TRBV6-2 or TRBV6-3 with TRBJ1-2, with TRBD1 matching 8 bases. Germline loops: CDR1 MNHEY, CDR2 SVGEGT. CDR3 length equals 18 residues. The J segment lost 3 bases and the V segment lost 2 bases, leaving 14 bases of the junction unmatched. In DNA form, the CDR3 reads TGTGCCAGCAGTTACCCCCGGGGCCCAGGACAGGGCGACTATGGCTACACCTTC. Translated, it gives CASSYPRGPGQGDYGYTF.

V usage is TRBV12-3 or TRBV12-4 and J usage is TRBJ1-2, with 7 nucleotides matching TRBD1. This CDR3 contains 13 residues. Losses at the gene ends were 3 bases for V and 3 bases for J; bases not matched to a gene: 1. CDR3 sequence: CASSFQGDYGYTF. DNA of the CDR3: TGTGCCAGCAGTTTTCAGGGGGACTATGGCTACACCTTC.

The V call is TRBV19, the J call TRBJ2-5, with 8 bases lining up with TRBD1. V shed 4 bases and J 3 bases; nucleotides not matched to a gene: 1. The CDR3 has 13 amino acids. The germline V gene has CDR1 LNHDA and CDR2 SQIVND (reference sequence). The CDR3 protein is CASSRDRKETQYF. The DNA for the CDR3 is TGTGCCAGTAGTAGGGACAGGAAAGAGACCCAGTACTTC. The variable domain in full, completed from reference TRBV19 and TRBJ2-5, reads DGGITQSPKYLFRKEGQNVTLSCEQNLNHDAMYWYRQDPGQGLRLIYYSQIVNDFQKGDIAEGYSVSREKKESFPLTVTSAQKNPTAFYLCASSRDRKETQYFGPGTRLLVL.

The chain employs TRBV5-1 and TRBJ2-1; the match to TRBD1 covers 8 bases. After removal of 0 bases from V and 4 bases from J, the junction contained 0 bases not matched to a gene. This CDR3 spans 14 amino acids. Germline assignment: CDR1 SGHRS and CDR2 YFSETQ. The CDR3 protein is CASSLGQGYNEQFF. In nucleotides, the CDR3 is TGCGCCAGCAGCTTGGGACAGGGGTACAATGAGCAGTTCTTC. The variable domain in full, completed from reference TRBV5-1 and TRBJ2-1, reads KAGVTQTPRYLIKTRGQQVTLSCSPISGHRSVSWYQQTPGQGLQFLFEYFSETQRNKGNFPGRFSGRQFSNSRSEMNVSTLELGDSALYLCASSLGQGYNEQFFGPGTRLTVL.

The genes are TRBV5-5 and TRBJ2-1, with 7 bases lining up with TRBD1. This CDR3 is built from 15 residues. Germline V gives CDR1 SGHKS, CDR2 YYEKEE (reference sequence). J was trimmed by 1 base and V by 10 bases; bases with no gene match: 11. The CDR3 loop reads CACGLAGGSYNEQFF. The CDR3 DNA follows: TGTGCCTGCGGATTGGCAGGGGGTTCCTACAATGAGCAGTTCTTC.

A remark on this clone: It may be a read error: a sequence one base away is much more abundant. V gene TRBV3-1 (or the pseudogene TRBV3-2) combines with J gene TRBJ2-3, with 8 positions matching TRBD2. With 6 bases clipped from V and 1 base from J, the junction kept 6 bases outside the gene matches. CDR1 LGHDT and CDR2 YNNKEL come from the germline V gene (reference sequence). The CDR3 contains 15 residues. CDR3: CASSDGGAGTDTQYF. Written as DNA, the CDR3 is TGTGCCAGCAGTGACGGGGGGGCCGGCACAGATACGCAGTATTTT.

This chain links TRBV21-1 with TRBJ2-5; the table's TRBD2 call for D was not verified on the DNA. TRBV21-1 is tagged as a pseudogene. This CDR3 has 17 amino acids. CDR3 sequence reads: CASSKEGTSGYQETQYF. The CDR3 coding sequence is TGTGCCAGCAGCAAAGAGGGGACTAGCGGGTACCAAGAGACCCAGTACTTC.

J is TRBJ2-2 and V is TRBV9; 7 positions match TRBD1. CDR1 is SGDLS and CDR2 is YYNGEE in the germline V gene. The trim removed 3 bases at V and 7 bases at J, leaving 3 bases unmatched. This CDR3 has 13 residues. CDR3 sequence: CASSATGVGELFF. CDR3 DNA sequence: TGTGCCAGCAGCGCAACAGGGGTCGGGGAGCTGTTTTTT.

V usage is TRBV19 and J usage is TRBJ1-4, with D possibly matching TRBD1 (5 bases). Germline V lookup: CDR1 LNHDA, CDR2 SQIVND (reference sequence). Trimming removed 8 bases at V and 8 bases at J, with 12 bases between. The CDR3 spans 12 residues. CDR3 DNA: TGTGCCAGTGGAGGGCAGGGCGAAAAACTGTTTTTT. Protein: CASGGQGEKLFF.

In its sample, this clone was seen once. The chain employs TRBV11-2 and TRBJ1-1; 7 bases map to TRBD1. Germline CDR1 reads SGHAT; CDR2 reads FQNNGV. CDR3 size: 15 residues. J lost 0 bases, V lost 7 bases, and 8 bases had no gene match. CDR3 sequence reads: CASTPDRMMNTEAFF. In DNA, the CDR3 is TGTGCCAGCACCCCGGACAGGATGATGAACACTGAAGCTTTCTTT. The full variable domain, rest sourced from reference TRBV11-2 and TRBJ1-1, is EAGVAQSPRYKIIEKRQSVAFWCNPISGHATLYWYQQILGQGPKLLIQFQNNGVVDDSQLPKDRFSAERLKGVDSTLKIQPAKLEDSAVYLCASTPDRMMNTEAFFGQGTRLTVV.

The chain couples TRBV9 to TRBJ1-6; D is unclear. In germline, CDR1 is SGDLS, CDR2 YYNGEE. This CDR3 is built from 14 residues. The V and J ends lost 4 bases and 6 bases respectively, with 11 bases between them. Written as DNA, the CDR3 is TGTGCCAGCAGCTCAATTAGCGGTAATTCACCCCTCCACTTT. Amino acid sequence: CASSSISGNSPLHF.

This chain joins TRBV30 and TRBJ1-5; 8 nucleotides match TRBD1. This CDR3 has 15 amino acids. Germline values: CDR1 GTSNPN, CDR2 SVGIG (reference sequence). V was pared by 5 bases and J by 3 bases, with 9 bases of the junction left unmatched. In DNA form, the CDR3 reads TGTGCCTGGGGGGGCAGGGGGCGTTACAATCAGCCCCAGCATTTT. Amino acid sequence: CAWGGRGRYNQPQHF.

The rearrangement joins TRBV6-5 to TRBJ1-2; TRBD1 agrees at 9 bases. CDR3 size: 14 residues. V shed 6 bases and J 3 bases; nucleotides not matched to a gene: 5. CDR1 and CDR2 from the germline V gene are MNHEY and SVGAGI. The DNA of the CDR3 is TGTGCCAGCAGCCCACAGGGGGCAGACTATGGCTACACCTTC. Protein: CASSPQGADYGYTF.

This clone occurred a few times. The CDR3 loop reads CASISGRGLRNSPLHF. In DNA form, the CDR3 reads TGTGCCAGTATTAGCGGCAGGGGGCTAAGAAATTCACCCCTCCACTTT. The V call is TRBV2, the J call TRBJ1-6; 8 nucleotides match TRBD1. The length of the CDR3 is 16 residues. CDR1 SNHLY and CDR2 FYNNEI come from the germline V gene. With V trimmed by 9 bases and J by 7 bases, 14 bases remained unmatched.

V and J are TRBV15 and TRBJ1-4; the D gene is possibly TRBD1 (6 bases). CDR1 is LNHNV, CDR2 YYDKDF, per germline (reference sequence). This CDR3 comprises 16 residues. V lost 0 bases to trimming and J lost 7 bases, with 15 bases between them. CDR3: CATSREGQGTAEKLFF. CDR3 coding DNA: TGTGCCACCAGCAGAGAAGGGCAGGGGACGGCTGAAAAACTGTTTTTT.

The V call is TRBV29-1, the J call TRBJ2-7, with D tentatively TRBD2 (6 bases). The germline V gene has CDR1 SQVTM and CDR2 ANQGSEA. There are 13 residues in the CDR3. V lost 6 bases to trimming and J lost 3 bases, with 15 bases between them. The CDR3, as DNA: TGCAGCGTGGCCCGGGGGTGGAGCTACGAGCAGTACTTC. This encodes CSVARGWSYEQYF.

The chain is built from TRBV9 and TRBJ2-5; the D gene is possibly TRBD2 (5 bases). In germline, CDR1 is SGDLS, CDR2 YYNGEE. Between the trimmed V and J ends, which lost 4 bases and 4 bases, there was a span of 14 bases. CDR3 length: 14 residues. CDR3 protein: CASSQPGRGETQYF. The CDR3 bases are TGTGCCAGCAGCCAACCCGGCCGGGGAGAGACCCAGTACTTC.

The CDR3 region has the DNA TGTGCCAGCCGGACAGGGGCGCAGGAGACCCAGTACTTC. Amino acid sequence: CASRTGAQETQYF. This chain uses TRBV12-3 or TRBV12-4 with TRBJ2-5, with TRBD1 matching over 9 bases. The CDR3 sequence is 13 residues long. J lost 5 bases, V lost 8 bases, and 6 bases had no gene match.

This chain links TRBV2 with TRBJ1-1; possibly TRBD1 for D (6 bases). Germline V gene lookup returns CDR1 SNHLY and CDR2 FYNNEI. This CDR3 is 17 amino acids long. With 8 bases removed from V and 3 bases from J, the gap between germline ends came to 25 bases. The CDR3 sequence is CASHPGRQVGVDTEAFF. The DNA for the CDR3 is TGTGCCAGCCACCCTGGGCGACAGGTCGGTGTTGACACTGAAGCTTTCTTT.

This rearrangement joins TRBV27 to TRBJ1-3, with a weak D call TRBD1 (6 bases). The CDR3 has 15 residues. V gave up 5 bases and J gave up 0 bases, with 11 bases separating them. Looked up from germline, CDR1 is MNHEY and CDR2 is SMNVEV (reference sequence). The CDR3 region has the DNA TGTGCCAGCAGTCCGACAGGTCCCTCTGGAAACACCATATATTTT. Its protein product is CASSPTGPSGNTIYF.